Sample share makes the clone carrying this T cell receptor (beta chain) medium-sized. This sample stems from a study of tumor-infiltrating lymphocytes in oesophageal squamous cell carcinoma. TCRdb reanalysed the PCR reads using MiXCR and keeps one entry per CDR3 protein. Found here are roughly 20,000 distinct CDR3 sequences, 35% to 50% of them singletons; the top ten hold approximately 10%. The CDR3 is made up of 14 amino acids. The V end was cut by 2 bases, the J end by 5 bases, with 12 bases between. The rearrangement uses TRBV12-3 or TRBV12-4 and TRBJ1-1; possibly TRBD1 for D (6 bases). Sequencing was carried out using normal esophageal tissue next to the tumor. The receptor was isolated from a male donor with esophageal squamous cell carcinoma. CDR3 sequence reads: CASSLSQGMTEAFF. Here the CDR3 DNA reads TGTGCCAGCAGTTTAAGCCAGGGGATGACTGAAGCTTTCTTT.